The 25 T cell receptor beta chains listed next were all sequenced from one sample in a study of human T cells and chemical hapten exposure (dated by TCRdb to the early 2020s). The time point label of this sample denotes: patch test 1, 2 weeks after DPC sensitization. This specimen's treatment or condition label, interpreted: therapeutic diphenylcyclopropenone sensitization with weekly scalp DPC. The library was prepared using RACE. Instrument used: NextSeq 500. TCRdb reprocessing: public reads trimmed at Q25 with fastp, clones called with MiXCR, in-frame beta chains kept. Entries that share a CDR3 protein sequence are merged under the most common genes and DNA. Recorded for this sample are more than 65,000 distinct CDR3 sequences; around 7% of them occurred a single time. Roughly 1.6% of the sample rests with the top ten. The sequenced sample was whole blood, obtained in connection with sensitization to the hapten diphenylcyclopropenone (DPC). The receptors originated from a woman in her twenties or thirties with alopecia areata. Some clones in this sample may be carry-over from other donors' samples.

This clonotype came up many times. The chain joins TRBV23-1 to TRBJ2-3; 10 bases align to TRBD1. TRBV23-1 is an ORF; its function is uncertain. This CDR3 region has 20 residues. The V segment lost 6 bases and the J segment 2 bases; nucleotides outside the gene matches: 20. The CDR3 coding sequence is TGCGCCAGCAGACTCAATAACGGACAGGGGGGCGGGTTCGACACAGATACGCAGTATTTT. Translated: CASRLNNGQGGGFDTDTQYF.

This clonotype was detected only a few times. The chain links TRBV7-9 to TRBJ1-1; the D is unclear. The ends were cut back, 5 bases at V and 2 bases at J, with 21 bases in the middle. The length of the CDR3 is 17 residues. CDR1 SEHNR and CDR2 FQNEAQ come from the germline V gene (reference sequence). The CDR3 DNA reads TGTGCCAGCAGCCCGCTAGGGTCGGCAGGCCTAAACACTGAAGCTTTCTTT. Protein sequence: CASSPLGSAGLNTEAFF. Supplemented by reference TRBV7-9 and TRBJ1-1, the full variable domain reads DTGVSQNPRHKITKRGQNVTFRCDPISEHNRLYWYRQTLGQGPEFLTYFQNEAQLEKSRLLSDRFSAERPKGSFSTLEIQRTEQGDSAMYLCASSPLGSAGLNTEAFFGQGTRLTVV.

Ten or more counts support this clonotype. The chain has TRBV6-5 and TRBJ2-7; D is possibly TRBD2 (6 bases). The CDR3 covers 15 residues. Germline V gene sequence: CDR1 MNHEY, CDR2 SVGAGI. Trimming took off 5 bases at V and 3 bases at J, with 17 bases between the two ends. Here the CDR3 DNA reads TGTGCCAGCAGTCGCGGGACGCCTCGCCTCTACGAGCAGTACTTC. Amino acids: CASSRGTPRLYEQYF.

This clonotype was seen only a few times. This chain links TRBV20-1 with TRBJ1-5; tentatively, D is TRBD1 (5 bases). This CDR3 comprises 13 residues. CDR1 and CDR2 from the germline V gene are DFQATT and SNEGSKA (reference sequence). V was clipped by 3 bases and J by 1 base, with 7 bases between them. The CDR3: CSARGESNQPQHF. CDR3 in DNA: TGCAGTGCTAGGGGGGAGAGCAATCAGCCCCAGCATTTT.

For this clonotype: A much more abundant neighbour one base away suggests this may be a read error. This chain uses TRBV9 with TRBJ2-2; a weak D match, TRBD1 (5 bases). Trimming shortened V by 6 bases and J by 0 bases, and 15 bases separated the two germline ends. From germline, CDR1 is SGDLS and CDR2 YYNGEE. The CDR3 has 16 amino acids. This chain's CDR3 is CASNNRQYSNTGELFF. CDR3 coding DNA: TGTGCCAGCAACAACCGACAGTACTCGAACACCGGGGAGCTGTTTTTT.

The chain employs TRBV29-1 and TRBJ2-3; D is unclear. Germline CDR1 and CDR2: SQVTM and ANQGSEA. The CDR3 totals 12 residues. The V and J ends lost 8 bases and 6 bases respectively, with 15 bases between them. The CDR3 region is CSFLVVGDTQYF. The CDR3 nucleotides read TGCAGCTTCCTGGTCGTAGGGGATACGCAGTATTTT.

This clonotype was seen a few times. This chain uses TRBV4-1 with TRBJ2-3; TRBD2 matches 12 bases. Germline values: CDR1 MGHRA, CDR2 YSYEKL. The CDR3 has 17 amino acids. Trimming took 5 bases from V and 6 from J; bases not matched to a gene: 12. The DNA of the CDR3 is TGCGCCAGCAGCTCCTACTGGACTAGCGGGGTCTCGGATACGCAGTATTTT. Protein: CASSSYWTSGVSDTQYF.

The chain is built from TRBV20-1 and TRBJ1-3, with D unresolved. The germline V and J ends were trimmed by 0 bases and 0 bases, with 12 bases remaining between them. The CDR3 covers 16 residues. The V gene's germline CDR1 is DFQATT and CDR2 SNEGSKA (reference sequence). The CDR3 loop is CSARDPDGYSGNTIYF. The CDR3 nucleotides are TGCAGTGCTAGAGACCCGGACGGTTACTCTGGAAACACCATATATTTT.

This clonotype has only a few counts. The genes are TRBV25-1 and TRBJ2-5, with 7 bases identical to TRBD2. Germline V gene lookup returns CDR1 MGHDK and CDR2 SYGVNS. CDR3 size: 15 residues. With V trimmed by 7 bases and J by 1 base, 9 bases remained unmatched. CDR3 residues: CASTVTSSGQETQYF. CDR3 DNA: TGTGCCAGCACCGTGACTAGCTCGGGCCAAGAGACCCAGTACTTC.

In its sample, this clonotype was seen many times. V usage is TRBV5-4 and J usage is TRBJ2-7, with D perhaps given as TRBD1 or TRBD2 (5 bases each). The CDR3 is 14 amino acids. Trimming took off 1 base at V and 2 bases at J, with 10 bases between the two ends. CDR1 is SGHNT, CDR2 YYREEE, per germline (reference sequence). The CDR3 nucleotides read TGTGCCAGCAGCTTGCATGGGGGAACCTACGAGCAGTACTTC. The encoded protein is CASSLHGGTYEQYF. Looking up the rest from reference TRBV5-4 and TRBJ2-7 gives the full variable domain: ETGVTQSPTHLIKTRGQQVTLRCSSQSGHNTVSWYQQALGQGPQFIFQYYREEENGRGNFPPRFSGLQFPNYSSELNVNALELDDSALYLCASSLHGGTYEQYFGPGTRLTVT.

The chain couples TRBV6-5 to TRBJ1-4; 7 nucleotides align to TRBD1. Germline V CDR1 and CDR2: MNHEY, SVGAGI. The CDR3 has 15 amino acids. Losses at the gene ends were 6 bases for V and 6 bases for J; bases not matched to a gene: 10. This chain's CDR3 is CASSIRQGGHEKLFF. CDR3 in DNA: TGTGCCAGCAGCATCCGACAGGGCGGTCATGAAAAACTGTTTTTT.

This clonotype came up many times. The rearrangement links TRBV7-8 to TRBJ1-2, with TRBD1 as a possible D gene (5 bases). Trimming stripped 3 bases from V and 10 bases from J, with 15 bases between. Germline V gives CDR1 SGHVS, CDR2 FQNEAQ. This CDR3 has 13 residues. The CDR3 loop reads CASSFRQGKVYTF. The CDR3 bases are TGTGCCAGCAGCTTCCGGCAGGGCAAAGTCTACACCTTC. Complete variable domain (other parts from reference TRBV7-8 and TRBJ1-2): GAGVSQSPRYKVAKRGQDVALRCDPISGHVSLFWYQQALGQGPEFLTYFQNEAQLDKSGLPSDRFFAERPEGSVSTLKIQRTQQEDSAVYLCASSFRQGKVYTFGSGTRLTVV.

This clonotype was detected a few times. The CDR3 sequence: CATSSGKPVRSNQPQHF. CDR3 DNA: TGTGCCACCAGCAGCGGAAAACCCGTGAGGAGCAATCAGCCCCAGCATTTT. The rearrangement uses TRBV15 and TRBJ1-5; D gene unclear. Trimming took 3 bases from V and 1 from J, leaving 16 bases between them. This CDR3 has 17 amino acids. The germline V gene encodes CDR1 LNHNV and CDR2 YYDKDF (reference sequence).

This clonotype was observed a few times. The CDR3 spells CASSDTYDGYTF. CDR3 nucleotide sequence: TGTGCCAGTAGTGACACGTATGATGGCTACACCTTC. The chain has TRBV19 and TRBJ1-2; D ambiguous. CDR3 length: 12 amino acids. Trimming stripped 5 bases from V and 6 bases from J, with 10 bases between. Germline V gene sequence: CDR1 LNHDA, CDR2 SQIVND (reference sequence). Full variable domain (rest looked up from reference TRBV19 and TRBJ1-2): DGGITQSPKYLFRKEGQNVTLSCEQNLNHDAMYWYRQDPGQGLRLIYYSQIVNDFQKGDIAEGYSVSREKKESFPLTVTSAQKNPTAFYLCASSDTYDGYTFGSGTRLTVV.

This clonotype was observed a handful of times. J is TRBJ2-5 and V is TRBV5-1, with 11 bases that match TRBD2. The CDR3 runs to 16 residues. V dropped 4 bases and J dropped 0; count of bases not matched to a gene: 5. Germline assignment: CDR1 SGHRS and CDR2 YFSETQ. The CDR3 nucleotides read TGCGCCAGCAGCCCGGGACTAGCGGTGTACCAAGAGACCCAGTACTTC. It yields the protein CASSPGLAVYQETQYF.

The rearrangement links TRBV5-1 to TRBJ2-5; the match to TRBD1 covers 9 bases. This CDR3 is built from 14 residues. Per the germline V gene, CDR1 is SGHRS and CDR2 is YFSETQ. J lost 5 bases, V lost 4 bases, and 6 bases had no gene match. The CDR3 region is CASSHRTGEETQYF. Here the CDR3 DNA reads TGCGCCAGCAGCCATAGGACAGGGGAGGAGACCCAGTACTTC.

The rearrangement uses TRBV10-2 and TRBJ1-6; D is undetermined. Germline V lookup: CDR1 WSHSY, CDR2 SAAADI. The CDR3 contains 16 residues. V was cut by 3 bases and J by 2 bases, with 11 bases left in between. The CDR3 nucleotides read TGCGCCAGCAGTGACGGGGAAAGGGCCTATAATTCACCCCTCCACTTT. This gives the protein CASSDGERAYNSPLHF.

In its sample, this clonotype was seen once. The CDR3 coding sequence is TGTGCCAGCAGTGATGGGCGGAGGTCTGGAAACACCATATATTTT. It yields the protein CASSDGRRSGNTIYF. The rearrangement uses TRBV2 and TRBJ1-3; D call uncertain. V lost 3 bases to trimming and J lost 1 base, with 10 bases between them. CDR1 is SNHLY, CDR2 FYNNEI, per germline. CDR3 size: 15 residues. The full variable domain, completed using reference TRBV2 and TRBJ1-3, is EPEVTQTPSHQVTQMGQEVILRCVPISNHLYFYWYRQILGQKVEFLVSFYNNEISEKSEIFDDQFSVERPDGSNFTLKIRSTKLEDSAMYFCASSDGRRSGNTIYFGEGSWLTVV.

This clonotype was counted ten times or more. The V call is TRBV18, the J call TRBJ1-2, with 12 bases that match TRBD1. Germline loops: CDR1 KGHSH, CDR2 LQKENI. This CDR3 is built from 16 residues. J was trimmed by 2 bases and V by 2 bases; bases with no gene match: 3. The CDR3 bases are TGTGCCAGCTCACCAGCCGGGACAGGGGGCAACTATGGCTACACCTTC. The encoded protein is CASSPAGTGGNYGYTF.

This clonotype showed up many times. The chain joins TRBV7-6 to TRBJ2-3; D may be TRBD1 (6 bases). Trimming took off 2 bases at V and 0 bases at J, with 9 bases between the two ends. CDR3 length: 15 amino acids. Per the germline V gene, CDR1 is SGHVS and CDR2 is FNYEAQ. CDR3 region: CASSLYRVSTDTQYF. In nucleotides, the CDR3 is TGTGCCAGCAGCTTATACAGGGTTAGCACAGATACGCAGTATTTT. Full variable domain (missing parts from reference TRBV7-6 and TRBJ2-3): GAGVSQSPRYKVTKRGQDVALRCDPISGHVSLYWYRQALGQGPEFLTYFNYEAQQDKSGLPNDRFSAERPEGSISTLTIQRTEQRDSAMYRCASSLYRVSTDTQYFGPGTRLTVL.

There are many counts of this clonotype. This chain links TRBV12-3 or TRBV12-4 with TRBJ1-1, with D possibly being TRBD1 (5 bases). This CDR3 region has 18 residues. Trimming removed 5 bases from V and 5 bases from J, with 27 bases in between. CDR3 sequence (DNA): TGTGCCAGCAGTCCGCGACGGGGCGTCAATAGAGGAGGGACTGAAGCTTTCTTT. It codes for CASSPRRGVNRGGTEAFF.

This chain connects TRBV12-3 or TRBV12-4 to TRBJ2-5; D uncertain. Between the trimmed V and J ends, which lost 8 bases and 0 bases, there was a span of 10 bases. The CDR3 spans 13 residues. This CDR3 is CASLGRNQETQYF. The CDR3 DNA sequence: TGTGCCAGCTTAGGACGGAACCAAGAGACCCAGTACTTC.

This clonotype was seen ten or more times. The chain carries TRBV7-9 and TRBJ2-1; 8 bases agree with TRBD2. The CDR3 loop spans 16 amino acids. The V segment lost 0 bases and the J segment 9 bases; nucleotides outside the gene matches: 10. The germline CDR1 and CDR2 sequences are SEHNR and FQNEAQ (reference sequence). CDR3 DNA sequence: TGTGCCAGCAGCTTAGCTGACGGGGGGGCCGGTCCTGAGCAGTTCTTC. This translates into CASSLADGGAGPEQFF.

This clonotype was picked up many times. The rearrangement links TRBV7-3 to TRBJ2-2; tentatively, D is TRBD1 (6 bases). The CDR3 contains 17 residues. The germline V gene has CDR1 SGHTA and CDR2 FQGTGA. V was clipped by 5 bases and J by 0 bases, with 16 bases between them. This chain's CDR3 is CASSPRGSSANTGELFF. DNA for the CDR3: TGTGCCAGCAGCCCCAGGGGCTCTTCCGCGAACACCGGGGAGCTGTTTTTT.

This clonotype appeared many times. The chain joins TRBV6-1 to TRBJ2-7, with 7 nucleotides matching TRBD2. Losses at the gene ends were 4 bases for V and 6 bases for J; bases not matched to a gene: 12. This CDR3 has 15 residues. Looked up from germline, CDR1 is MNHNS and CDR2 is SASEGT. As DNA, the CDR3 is TGTGCCAGCAGTGTAGGGGCTGGGGGACTAAGCGAGCAGTACTTC. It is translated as CASSVGAGGLSEQYF.